These 16 T cell receptor beta chains were sequenced from one sample in a study of OX40 agonist ivuxolimab in advanced cancers. Assay used: immunoSEQ multiplex PCR; TCRdb lists only in-frame clones, some missing. Among 65,000 to 80,000 clones listed, roughly 80% were seen once. The sequencing used CD4+ or CD8+ T cells sorted from blood, collected in a trial of the OX40 agonist ivuxolimab. The source of these receptors is an adult with an advanced solid tumor such as melanoma, head and neck, liver or kidney cancer.

As DNA, the CDR3 is TGTGCCAGCAGCCTGGGGGGGATAGGATTGGGAATTGAATCCCTCCACTTT. It translates to CASSLGGIGLGIESLHF. The chain couples TRBV5-5 to TRBJ1-6, with D possibly TRBD1 on 5 matching bases. This CDR3 has 17 amino acids. Germline loops: CDR1 SGHKS, CDR2 YYEKEE (reference sequence). Trimming cost V 4 bases and J 14 bases, with 28 bases left between them. Using reference TRBV5-5 and TRBJ1-6 for the parts outside the CDR3, the full variable domain is DAGVTQSPTHLIKTRGQQVTLRCSPISGHKSVSWYQQVLGQGPQFIFQYYEKEERGRGNFPDRFSARQFPNYSSELNVNALLLGDSALYLCASSLGGIGLGIESLHFGNGTRLTVT.

This rearrangement joins TRBV28 to TRBJ2-1; 11 bases are a match to TRBD2. After removal of 7 bases from V and 4 bases from J, the junction contained 9 bases not matched to a gene. Germline values: CDR1 MDHEN, CDR2 SYDVKM. The CDR3 length is 16 residues. DNA of the CDR3: TGTGCCAGCACCCCGCCCGGGACTAGCGGTTACAATGAGCAGTTCTTC. Its translation: CASTPPGTSGYNEQFF.

The chain carries TRBV9 and TRBJ1-5, with 8 bases identical to TRBD1. J lost 0 bases, V lost 0 bases, and 2 bases had no gene match. This CDR3 is built from 16 residues. Germline CDR1 SGDLS, CDR2 YYNGEE. The CDR3 DNA is TGTGCCAGCAGCGTAGACAGGGGGAGTAGCAATCAGCCCCAGCATTTT. It codes for CASSVDRGSSNQPQHF. Full variable domain (remainder filled in from reference TRBV9 and TRBJ1-5): DSGVTQTPKHLITATGQRVTLRCSPRSGDLSVYWYQQSLDQGLQFLIQYYNGEERAKGNILERFSAQQFPDLHSELNLSSLELGDSALYFCASSVDRGSSNQPQHFGDGTRLSIL.

This clone was recorded only once. V and J are TRBV30 and TRBJ2-3; 8 bases fit TRBD2. CDR1 and CDR2 from the germline V gene are GTSNPN and SVGIG (reference sequence). This CDR3 is 16 amino acids long. V dropped 1 base and J dropped 2; count of bases not matched to a gene: 8. In nucleotides, the CDR3 is TGTGCCTGGAGTGGACCACGGGGGGGCGACACAGATACGCAGTATTTT. This gives the protein CAWSGPRGGDTDTQYF.

The table lists this clone with a few counts. The rearrangement links TRBV5-1 to TRBJ1-2, with a possible D match to TRBD1 (6 bases). V lost 3 bases, J lost 8 bases, and 17 bases lay in between. The V gene's germline CDR1 is SGHRS and CDR2 YFSETQ. The CDR3 totals 14 residues. DNA of the CDR3: TGCGCCAGCAGCTCAGGACAGCCGAGTGGGGGCTACACCTTC. Its protein product is CASSSGQPSGGYTF.

The chain carries TRBV30 and TRBJ1-5; 9 bases map to TRBD1. CDR1 is GTSNPN and CDR2 is SVGIG in the germline V gene (reference sequence). The CDR3 sequence is 14 residues long. J gave up 5 bases and V 3 bases, and 5 bases lay outside the gene matches. CDR3 sequence (DNA): TGTGCCTGGAGCTACCGGACAGGGGATCAGCCCCAGCATTTT. Its translation is CAWSYRTGDQPQHF.

To note about this clone: Other DNA sequences within the sample encode an identical CDR3. V is TRBV18 and J is TRBJ2-1, with 7 bases lining up with TRBD2. The germline CDR1 and CDR2 sequences are KGHSH and LQKENI. This CDR3 is 14 amino acids long. The junction had 2 bases not matched to a gene; V was cut back by 1 base and J by 5 bases. CDR3 bases: TGTGCCAGCTCACCACTGGCGGGGGACAATGAGCAGTTCTTC. Translation: CASSPLAGDNEQFF. The entire variable domain, with the rest obtained from reference TRBV18 and TRBJ2-1, is as follows: NAGVMQNPRHLVRRRGQEARLRCSPMKGHSHVYWYRQLPEEGLKFMVYLQKENIIDESGMPKERFSAEFPKEGPSILRIQQVVRGDSAAYFCASSPLAGDNEQFFGPGTRLTVL.

The CDR3 protein is CASSLNLADTQYF. The DNA of the CDR3 is TGCGCCAGCAGCTTGAATCTAGCAGATACGCAGTATTTT. The J gene is TRBJ2-3, the V gene TRBV5-1; D gene uncertain. The CDR3 is made up of 13 amino acids. V lost 1 base, J lost 4 bases, and 7 bases lay in between. From germline, CDR1 is SGHRS and CDR2 YFSETQ.

This clone was detected a few times. The V gene is TRBV2, the J gene TRBJ1-1; 9 bases agree with TRBD1. Germline V gives CDR1 SNHLY, CDR2 FYNNEI. With 6 bases clipped from V and 5 bases from J, the junction kept 19 bases outside the gene matches. The CDR3 runs 18 residues. The CDR3 sequence is CASSVGRQGQGRQTEAFF. CDR3 nucleotide sequence: TGTGCCAGCAGCGTGGGGAGGCAGGGACAGGGAAGACAAACTGAAGCTTTCTTT.

The CDR3, as DNA: TGTGCCAGCAGCAAAGCCCAGACAGGGCGGTTGCAGACCCAGTACTTC. This gives the protein CASSKAQTGRLQTQYF. The chain is built from TRBV21-1 and TRBJ2-5; the tabulated D call, TRBD1, remains unverified against the DNA. TRBV21-1 is listed as a pseudogene. CDR3 length: 16 amino acids.

V is TRBV7-9 and J is TRBJ1-3; D is perhaps TRBD1 (5 bases). This CDR3 has 15 amino acids. Germline CDR1 SEHNR, CDR2 FQNEAQ (reference sequence). V was shortened by 1 base and J by 0 bases, with 7 bases between the two germline ends. The CDR3 spells CASSLVGTSGNTIYF. CDR3 DNA sequence: TGTGCCAGCAGCTTAGTTGGGACCTCTGGAAACACCATATATTTT.

The chain couples TRBV5-8 to TRBJ1-1, with D unclear. V dropped 2 bases and J dropped 1 base, with 6 bases sitting between them. Germline CDR1 and CDR2: SGHTS and YDEGEE. The CDR3 is 13 amino acids. CDR3 DNA sequence: TGTGCCAGCAGCTTAGGAGGGAACACTGAAGCTTTCTTT. This codes for CASSLGGNTEAFF.

The chain combines TRBV10-1 with TRBJ1-1; D is ambiguous. The CDR3 totals 13 residues. V was trimmed by 6 bases and J by 3 bases, leaving 11 bases between them. The germline gives CDR1 WNHNN, CDR2 SYGVQD (reference sequence). CDR3 amino acids: CASRSGFDTEAFF. The DNA of the CDR3 is TGCGCCAGCAGATCGGGTTTCGACACTGAAGCTTTCTTT.

The chain has TRBV10-3 and TRBJ1-1; D remains unclear. The CDR3 runs to 13 residues. The V gene's germline CDR1 is ENHRY and CDR2 SYGVKD. Trimming stripped 1 base from V and 3 bases from J, with 6 bases between. CDR3 sequence: CAISEWEDTEAFF. In DNA, the CDR3 is TGTGCCATCAGTGAGTGGGAGGACACTGAAGCTTTCTTT.

V usage is TRBV19 and J usage is TRBJ1-1; TRBD1 agrees at 7 bases. The CDR3 runs to 15 residues. The germline V gene has CDR1 LNHDA and CDR2 SQIVND (reference sequence). Trimming removed 3 bases from V and 1 base from J; junction bases left unmatched: 5. In nucleotides, the CDR3 is TGTGCCAGTAGTATTGCGGGACAGTCGAACACTGAAGCTTTCTTT. Amino acids: CASSIAGQSNTEAFF.

This chain connects TRBV4-3 to TRBJ2-3, with D possibly TRBD2 on 6 matching bases. Germline loops: CDR1 LGHNA, CDR2 YSLEER. The V end was cut by 0 bases, the J end by 2 bases, with 15 bases between. This CDR3 is 17 amino acids long. The CDR3 region has the DNA TGCGCCAGCAGCCAAGATGGTGGGGGGATCTTCACAGATACGCAGTATTTT. Amino acid sequence: CASSQDGGGIFTDTQYF.